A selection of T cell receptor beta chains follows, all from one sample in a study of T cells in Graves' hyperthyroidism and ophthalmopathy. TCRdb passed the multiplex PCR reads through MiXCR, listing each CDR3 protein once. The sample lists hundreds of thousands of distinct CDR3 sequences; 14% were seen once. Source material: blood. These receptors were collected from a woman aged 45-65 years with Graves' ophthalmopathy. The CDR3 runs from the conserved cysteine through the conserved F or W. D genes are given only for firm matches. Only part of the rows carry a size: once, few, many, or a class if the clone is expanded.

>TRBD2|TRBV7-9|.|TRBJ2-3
TGTGCCGGCTCCGGGACTACCGCTAGCACAGATACGCAGTATTTT
CAGSGTTASTDTQYF
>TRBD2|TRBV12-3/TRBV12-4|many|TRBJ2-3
TGTGCCAGCAGCCGGACTCGCCCAGCGGGAGGGCCCACAGATACGCAGTATTTT
CASSRTRPAGGPTDTQYF
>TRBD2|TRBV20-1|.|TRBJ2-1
TGCAGTGCTAGGGGGAGGGTTGAGCAGTTCTTC
CSARGRVEQFF
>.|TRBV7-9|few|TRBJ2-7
TGTGCCAGCAGCTCTCCAGGGGCCCGTGGCCACGAGCAGTACTTC
CASSSPGARGHEQYF
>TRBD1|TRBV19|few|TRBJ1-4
TGTGCCAGTAGTAGTGGACAGGGGGCCGCTGAAAAACTGTTTTTT
CASSSGQGAAEKLFF
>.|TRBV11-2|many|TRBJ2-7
TGTGCCAGCAGCTTTGCAGGGGGAGGCTACGAGCAGTACTTC
CASSFAGGGYEQYF
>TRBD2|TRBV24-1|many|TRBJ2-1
TGTGCCACCAGCCCGGCTAGCGGGGCTAATGAGCAGTTCTTC
CATSPASGANEQFF
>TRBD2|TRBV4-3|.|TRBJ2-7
TGCGCCAGCAGCCAAGAGGCGGGAGTCTTTTACGAGCAGTACTTC
CASSQEAGVFYEQYF
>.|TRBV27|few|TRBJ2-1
TGTGCCAGCAGAGTTCGGGGCACCTACAATGAGCAGTTCTTC
CASRVRGTYNEQFF
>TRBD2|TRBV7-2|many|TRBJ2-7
TGTGCCAGCAGCACGGTGGCGGGAGGGGTCTACGAGCAGTACTTC
CASSTVAGGVYEQYF
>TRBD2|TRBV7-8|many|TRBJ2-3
TGTGCCAGCAGCTTGAAAGCGGGGAGTAGCACAGATACGCAGTATTTT
CASSLKAGSSTDTQYF
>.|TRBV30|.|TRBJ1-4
TGTGCCTGGAGGGCCTGGGACGGAGGAATTAATGAAAAACTGTTTTTT
CAWRAWDGGINEKLFF
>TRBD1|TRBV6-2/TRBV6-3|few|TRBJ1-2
TGTGCCAGCAGAGAGTCCCGGGACAGTTACTATGGCTACACCTTC
CASRESRDSYYGYTF
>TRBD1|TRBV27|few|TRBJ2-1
TGTGCCAGCAGTCTGGGTGGGACAGGTTTTTGGAATGAGCAGTTCTTC
CASSLGGTGFWNEQFF
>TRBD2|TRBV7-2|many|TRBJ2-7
TGTGCCAGCAGGACGGGACTAGCGAGCTCCTACGAGCAGTACTTC
CASRTGLASSYEQYF
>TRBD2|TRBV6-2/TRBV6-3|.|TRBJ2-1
TGTGCCAGCACCGCAGGACTAGCGGGAGCTCCTTACAATGAGCAGTTCTTC
CASTAGLAGAPYNEQFF
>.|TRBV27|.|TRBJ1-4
TGTGCCAGCAGTCCCCAGGGGAGGGCTAATGAAAAACTGTTTTTT
CASSPQGRANEKLFF
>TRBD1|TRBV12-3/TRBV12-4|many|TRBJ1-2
TGTGCCAGCAGTTTAGCGCTAGGACAGGGGGCTGGAGGCTACACCTTC
CASSLALGQGAGGYTF
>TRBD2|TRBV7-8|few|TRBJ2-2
TGTGCCAGCAGCTTAGGGCCCCGAAGCGGGAGTTTAAACACCGGGGAGCTGTTTTTT
CASSLGPRSGSLNTGELFF
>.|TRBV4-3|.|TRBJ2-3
TGCGCCAGCAGCCAGGAAGTTAGCCTTCAGACAGATACGCAGTATTTT
CASSQEVSLQTDTQYF
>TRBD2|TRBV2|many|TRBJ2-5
TGTGCCAGCAGACCGACTAGCGGGATCTTGGAGACCCAGTACTTC
CASRPTSGILETQYF
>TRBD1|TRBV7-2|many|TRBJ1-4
TGTGCCAGCAGCTGGGGGGGACAGGGCATTGAAAAACTGTTTTTT
CASSWGGQGIEKLFF